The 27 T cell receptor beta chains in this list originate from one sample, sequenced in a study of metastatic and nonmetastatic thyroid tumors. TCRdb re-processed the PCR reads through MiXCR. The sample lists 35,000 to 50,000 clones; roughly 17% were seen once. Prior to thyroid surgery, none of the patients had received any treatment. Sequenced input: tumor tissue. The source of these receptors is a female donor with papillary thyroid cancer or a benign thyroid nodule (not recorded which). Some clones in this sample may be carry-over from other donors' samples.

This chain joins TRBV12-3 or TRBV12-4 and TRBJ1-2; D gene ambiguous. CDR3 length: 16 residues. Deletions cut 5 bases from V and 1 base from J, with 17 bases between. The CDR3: CASSPKPCTDNYGYTF. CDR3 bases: TGTGCCAGCAGTCCAAAACCCTGTACAGATAACTATGGCTACACCTTC.

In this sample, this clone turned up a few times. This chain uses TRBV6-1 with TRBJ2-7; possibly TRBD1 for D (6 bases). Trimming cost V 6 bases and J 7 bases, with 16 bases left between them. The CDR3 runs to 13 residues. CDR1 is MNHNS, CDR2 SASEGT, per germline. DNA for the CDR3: TGTGCCAGCAGCGTACAGGGTGCTTATGAGCAGTACTTC. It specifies CASSVQGAYEQYF.

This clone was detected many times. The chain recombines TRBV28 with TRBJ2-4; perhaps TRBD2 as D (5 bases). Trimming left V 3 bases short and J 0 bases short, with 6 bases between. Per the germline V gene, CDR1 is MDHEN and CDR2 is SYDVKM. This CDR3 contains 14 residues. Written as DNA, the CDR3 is TGTGCCAGCAGTTTCGGAGGAGCCAAAAACATTCAGTACTTC. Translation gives CASSFGGAKNIQYF.

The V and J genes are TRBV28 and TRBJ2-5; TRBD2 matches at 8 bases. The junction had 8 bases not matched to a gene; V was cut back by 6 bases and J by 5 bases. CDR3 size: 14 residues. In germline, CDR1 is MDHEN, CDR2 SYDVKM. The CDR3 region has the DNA TGTGCCAGCAGCCCCAGCGGGGGCCTCGAGACCCAGTACTTC. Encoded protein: CASSPSGGLETQYF.

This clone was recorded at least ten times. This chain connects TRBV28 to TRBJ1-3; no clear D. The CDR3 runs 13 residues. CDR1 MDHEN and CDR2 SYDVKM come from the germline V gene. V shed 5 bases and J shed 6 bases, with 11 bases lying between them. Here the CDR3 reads CASSLGRQNTIYF. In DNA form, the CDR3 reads TGTGCCAGCAGTCTAGGACGCCAAAACACCATATATTTT.

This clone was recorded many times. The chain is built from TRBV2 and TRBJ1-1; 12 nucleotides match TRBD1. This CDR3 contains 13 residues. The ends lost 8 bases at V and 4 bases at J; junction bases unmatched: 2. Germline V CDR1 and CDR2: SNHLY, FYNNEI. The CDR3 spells CASGTGGFTEAFF. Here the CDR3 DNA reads TGTGCCAGCGGGACAGGGGGCTTCACTGAAGCTTTCTTT.

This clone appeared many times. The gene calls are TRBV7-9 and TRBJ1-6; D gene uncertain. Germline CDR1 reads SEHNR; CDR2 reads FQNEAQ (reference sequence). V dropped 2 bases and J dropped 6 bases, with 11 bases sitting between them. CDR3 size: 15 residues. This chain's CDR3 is CASSLTGVRNSPLHF. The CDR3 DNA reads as TGTGCCAGCAGCTTAACCGGGGTTCGTAATTCACCCCTCCACTTT.

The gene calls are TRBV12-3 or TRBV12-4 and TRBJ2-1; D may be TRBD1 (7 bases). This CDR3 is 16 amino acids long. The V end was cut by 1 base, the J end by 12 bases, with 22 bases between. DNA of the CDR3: TGTGCCAGCAGTTTAGGACAGGGTTCTCCAGCGGGTGTGCAGTTCTTC. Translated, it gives CASSLGQGSPAGVQFF.

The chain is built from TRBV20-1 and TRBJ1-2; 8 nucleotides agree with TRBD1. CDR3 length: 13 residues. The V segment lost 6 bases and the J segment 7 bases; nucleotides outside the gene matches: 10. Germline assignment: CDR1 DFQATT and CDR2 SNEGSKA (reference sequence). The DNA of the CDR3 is TGCAGTGCACGGGACAGGTATTGTAGTGGCTACACCTTC. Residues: CSARDRYCSGYTF.

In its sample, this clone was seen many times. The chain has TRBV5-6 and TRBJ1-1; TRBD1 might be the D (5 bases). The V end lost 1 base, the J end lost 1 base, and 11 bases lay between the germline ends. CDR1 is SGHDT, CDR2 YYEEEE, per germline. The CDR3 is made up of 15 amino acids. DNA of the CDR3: TGTGCCAGCAGCTTGTGGGGTCAGGGGAACACTGAAGCTTTCTTT. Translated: CASSLWGQGNTEAFF.

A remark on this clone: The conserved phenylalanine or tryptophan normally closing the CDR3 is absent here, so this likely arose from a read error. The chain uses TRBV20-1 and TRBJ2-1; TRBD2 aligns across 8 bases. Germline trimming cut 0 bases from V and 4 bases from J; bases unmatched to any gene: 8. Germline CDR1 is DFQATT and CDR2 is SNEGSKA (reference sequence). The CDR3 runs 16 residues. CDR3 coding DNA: TGCAGTGCTAGAGATGGGACTAGAGGGCTTTACAATGAGCAGTTCCTC. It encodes CSARDGTRGLYNEQFL.

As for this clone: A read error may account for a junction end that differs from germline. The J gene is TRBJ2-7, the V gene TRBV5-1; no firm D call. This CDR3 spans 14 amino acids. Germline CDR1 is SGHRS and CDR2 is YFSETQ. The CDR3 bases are TGCGCCAGCATCTTGGTTCTGTATTCCTACGAGCAGTACTTC. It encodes CASILVLYSYEQYF.

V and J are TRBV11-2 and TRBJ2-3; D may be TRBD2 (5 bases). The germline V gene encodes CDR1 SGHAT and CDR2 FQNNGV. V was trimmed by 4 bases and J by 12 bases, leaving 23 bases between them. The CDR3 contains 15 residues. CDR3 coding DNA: TGTGCCAGCAGCTCCTCTGGCGGGTGGAGTTATTCTCAGTATTTT. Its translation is CASSSSGGWSYSQYF. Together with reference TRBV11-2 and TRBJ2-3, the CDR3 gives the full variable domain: EAGVAQSPRYKIIEKRQSVAFWCNPISGHATLYWYQQILGQGPKLLIQFQNNGVVDDSQLPKDRFSAERLKGVDSTLKIQPAKLEDSAVYLCASSSSGGWSYSQYFGPGTRLTVL.

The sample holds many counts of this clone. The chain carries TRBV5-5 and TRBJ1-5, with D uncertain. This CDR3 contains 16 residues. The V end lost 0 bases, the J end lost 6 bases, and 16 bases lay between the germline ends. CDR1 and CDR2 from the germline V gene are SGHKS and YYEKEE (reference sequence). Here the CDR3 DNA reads TGTGCCAGCAGCTTGGATGCGGCAGTTCGAGCTCAGCCCCAGCATTTT. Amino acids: CASSLDAAVRAQPQHF. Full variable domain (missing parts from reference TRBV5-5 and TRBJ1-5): DAGVTQSPTHLIKTRGQQVTLRCSPISGHKSVSWYQQVLGQGPQFIFQYYEKEERGRGNFPDRFSARQFPNYSSELNVNALLLGDSALYLCASSLDAAVRAQPQHFGDGTRLSIL.

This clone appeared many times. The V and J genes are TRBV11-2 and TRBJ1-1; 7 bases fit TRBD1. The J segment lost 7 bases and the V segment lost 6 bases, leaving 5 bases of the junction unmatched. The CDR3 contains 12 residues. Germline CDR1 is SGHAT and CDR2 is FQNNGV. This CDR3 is CASSFDRDEAFF. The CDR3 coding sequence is TGTGCCAGCAGTTTCGACAGGGATGAAGCTTTCTTT.

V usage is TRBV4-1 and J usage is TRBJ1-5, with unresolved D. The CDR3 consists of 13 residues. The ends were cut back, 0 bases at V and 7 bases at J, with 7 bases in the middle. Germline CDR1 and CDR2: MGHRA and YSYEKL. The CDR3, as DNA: TGCGCCAGCAGCCAAGATACCCGACAGCCCCAGCATTTT. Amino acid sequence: CASSQDTRQPQHF.

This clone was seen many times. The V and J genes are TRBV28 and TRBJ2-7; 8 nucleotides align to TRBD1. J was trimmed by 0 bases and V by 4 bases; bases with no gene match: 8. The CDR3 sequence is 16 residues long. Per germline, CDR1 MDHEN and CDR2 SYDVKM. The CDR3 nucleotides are TGTGCCAGCAGTTCCTATTGGGACAGGAGCTCCTACGAGCAGTACTTC. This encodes CASSSYWDRSSYEQYF.

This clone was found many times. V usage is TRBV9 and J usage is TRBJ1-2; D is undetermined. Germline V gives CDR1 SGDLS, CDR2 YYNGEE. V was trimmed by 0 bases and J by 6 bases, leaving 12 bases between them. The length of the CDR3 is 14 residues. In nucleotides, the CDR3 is TGTGCCAGCAGCGTAGAAGCCCGACGTAATGGCTACACCTTC. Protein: CASSVEARRNGYTF.

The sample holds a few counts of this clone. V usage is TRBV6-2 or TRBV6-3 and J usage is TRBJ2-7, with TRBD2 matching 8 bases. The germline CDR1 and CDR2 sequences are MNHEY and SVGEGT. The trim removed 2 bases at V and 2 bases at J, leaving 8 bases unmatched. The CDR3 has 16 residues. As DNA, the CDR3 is TGTGCCAGCAGTTACAAATATAGCGGGACGGCCTACGAGCAGTACTTC. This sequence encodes CASSYKYSGTAYEQYF.

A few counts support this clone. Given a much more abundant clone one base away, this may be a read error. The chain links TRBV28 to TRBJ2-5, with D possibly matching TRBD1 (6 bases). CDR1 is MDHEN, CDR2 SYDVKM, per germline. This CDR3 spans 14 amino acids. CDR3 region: CASSPPRKGENQYF. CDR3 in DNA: TGTGCCAGCAGTCCCCCGAGAAAGGGGGAGAACCAGTACTTC.

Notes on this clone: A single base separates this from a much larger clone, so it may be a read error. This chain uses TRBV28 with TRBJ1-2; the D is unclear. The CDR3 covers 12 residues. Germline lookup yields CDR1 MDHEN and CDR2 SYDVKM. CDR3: CASSLFCYGYIF. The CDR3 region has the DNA TGTGCCAGCAGTTTATTTTGTTATGGCTACATCTTC.

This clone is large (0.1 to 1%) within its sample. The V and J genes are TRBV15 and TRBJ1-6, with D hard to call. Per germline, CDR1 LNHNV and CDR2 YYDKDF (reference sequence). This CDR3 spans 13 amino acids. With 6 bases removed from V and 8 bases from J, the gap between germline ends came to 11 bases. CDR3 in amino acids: CATSVRVDSPLHF. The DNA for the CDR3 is TGTGCCACCAGTGTGAGGGTGGATTCACCCCTCCACTTT.

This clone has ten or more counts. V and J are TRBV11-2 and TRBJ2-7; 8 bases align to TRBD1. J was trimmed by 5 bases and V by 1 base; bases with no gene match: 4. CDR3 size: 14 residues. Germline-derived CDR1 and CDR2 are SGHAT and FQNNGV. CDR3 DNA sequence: TGTGCCAGCAGCTTAGTGACAGGGGCTCACGAGCAGTACTTC. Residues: CASSLVTGAHEQYF.

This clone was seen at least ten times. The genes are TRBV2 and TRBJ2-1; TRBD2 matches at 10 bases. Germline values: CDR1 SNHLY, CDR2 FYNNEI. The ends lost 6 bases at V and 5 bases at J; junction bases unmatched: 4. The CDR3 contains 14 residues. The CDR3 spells CASRLGLADNEQFF. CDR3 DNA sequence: TGTGCCAGCAGACTCGGACTAGCGGACAATGAGCAGTTCTTC.

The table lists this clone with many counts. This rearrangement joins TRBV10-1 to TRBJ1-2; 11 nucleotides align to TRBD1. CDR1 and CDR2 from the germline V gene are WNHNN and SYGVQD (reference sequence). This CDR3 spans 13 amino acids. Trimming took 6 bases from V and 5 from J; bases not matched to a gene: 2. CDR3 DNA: TGCGCCAGCAGCCGGGACAGGGGGTATGGCTACACCTTC. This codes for CASSRDRGYGYTF.

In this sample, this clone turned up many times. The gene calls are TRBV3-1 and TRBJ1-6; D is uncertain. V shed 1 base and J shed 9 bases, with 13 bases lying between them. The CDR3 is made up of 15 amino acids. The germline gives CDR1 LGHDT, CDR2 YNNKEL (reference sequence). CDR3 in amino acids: CASSQVSSGGSPLHF. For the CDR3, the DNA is TGTGCCAGCAGCCAAGTGTCCTCGGGTGGTTCACCCCTCCACTTT.

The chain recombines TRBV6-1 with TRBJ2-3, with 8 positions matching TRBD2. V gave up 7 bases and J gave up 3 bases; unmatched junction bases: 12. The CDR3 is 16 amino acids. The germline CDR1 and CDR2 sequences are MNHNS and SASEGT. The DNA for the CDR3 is TGTGCCAGCATTTCACTAGCGGTTCTCGAGACAGATACGCAGTATTTT. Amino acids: CASISLAVLETDTQYF.